The 18 T cell receptor beta chains given below trace back to one sample, sequenced in a study of T cell responses to AZD1222 COVID-19 vaccine. The method was immunoSEQ multiplex PCR; TCRdb's version includes in-frame clones alone and lacks a portion of them. Here the sample spans tens of thousands of clones, around 90% being singletons. Here the sequenced sample was peripheral blood, taken on day 0 of AZD1222 vaccination. These receptors all stem from an adult in good health.

The gene calls are TRBV9 and TRBJ1-4; D is ambiguous. Germline loops: CDR1 SGDLS, CDR2 YYNGEE. The CDR3 consists of 14 residues. Trimming pared 3 bases from V and 7 bases from J, leaving 13 bases between. DNA of the CDR3: TGTGCCAGCAGCGCGACGGGCAAGGTTGAAAAACTGTTTTTT. Its translation is CASSATGKVEKLFF. Full variable domain (rest looked up from reference TRBV9 and TRBJ1-4): DSGVTQTPKHLITATGQRVTLRCSPRSGDLSVYWYQQSLDQGLQFLIQYYNGEERAKGNILERFSAQQFPDLHSELNLSSLELGDSALYFCASSATGKVEKLFFGSGTQLSVL.

The rearrangement uses TRBV27 and TRBJ2-3; TRBD1 matches at 9 bases. Looked up from germline, CDR1 is MNHEY and CDR2 is SMNVEV (reference sequence). CDR3 size: 17 residues. Trimming removed 6 bases from V and 1 base from J; junction bases left unmatched: 11. The CDR3 loop is CASSDRGTGTRTDTQYF. The CDR3 nucleotides are TGTGCCAGCAGCGACCGCGGGACAGGGACCCGCACAGATACGCAGTATTTT.

V gene TRBV18 combines with J gene TRBJ1-6; D is perhaps TRBD1 (6 bases). The CDR3 is made up of 17 amino acids. The ends were cut back, 1 base at V and 0 bases at J, with 10 bases in the middle. Germline assignment: CDR1 KGHSH and CDR2 LQKENI. The CDR3 reads CASSPLGQSSYNSPLHF. As DNA, the CDR3 is TGTGCCAGCTCACCACTGGGACAAAGCTCCTATAATTCACCCCTCCACTTT. The full variable domain, rest sourced from reference TRBV18 and TRBJ1-6, is NAGVMQNPRHLVRRRGQEARLRCSPMKGHSHVYWYRQLPEEGLKFMVYLQKENIIDESGMPKERFSAEFPKEGPSILRIQQVVRGDSAAYFCASSPLGQSSYNSPLHFGNGTRLTVT.

The chain links TRBV4-1 to TRBJ1-3; D remains ambiguous. The CDR3 totals 15 residues. Trimming took off 0 bases at V and 4 bases at J, with 10 bases between the two ends. Germline V CDR1 and CDR2: MGHRA, YSYEKL. CDR3 coding DNA: TGCGCCAGCAGCCAAGAAGGCTGGCTCGGAAACACCATATATTTT. Translated: CASSQEGWLGNTIYF.

The V and J genes are TRBV11-2 and TRBJ2-2; a possible D gene is TRBD1 (6 bases). This CDR3 has 16 residues. Germline-derived CDR1 and CDR2 are SGHAT and FQNNGV. V lost 1 base and J 3 bases, leaving 12 bases between the germline ends. The CDR3 DNA reads TGTGCCAGCAGCTTAGCCGGGACACAATACACCGGGGAGCTGTTTTTT. Amino acid sequence: CASSLAGTQYTGELFF.

The V and J genes are TRBV24-1 and TRBJ2-5, with TRBD1 as a possible D gene (5 bases). Germline V CDR1 and CDR2: KGHDR, SFDVKD. The CDR3 covers 15 residues. Trimming stripped 5 bases from V and 3 bases from J, with 15 bases between. The CDR3 is CATSAVTANEETQYF. As DNA, the CDR3 is TGTGCCACCAGTGCTGTGACAGCAAATGAAGAGACCCAGTACTTC.

This rearrangement joins TRBV6-1 to TRBJ1-4; D is uncertain. Deletions cut 0 bases from V and 8 bases from J, with 10 bases between. The CDR3 sequence is 14 residues long. Germline lookup yields CDR1 MNHNS and CDR2 SASEGT. The CDR3 sequence is CASSEAKGREKLFF. In DNA, the CDR3 is TGTGCCAGCAGTGAAGCTAAAGGGCGAGAAAAACTGTTTTTT.

J is TRBJ2-5 and V is TRBV5-1; D remains unclear. The CDR3 is 13 amino acids. Germline CDR1 SGHRS, CDR2 YFSETQ. V lost 5 bases and J lost 2, with 10 bases in between. CDR3 loop: CASSVARQETQYF. Written as DNA, the CDR3 is TGCGCCAGCAGTGTAGCTCGGCAAGAGACCCAGTACTTC.

The rearrangement links TRBV21-1 to TRBJ2-5; TRBD2 was called by the table and not checked on the DNA. TRBV21-1 is tagged as a pseudogene. The CDR3 extends over 13 amino acids. In nucleotides, the CDR3 is TGTGCCAGCAGCAACGAGAGTAGAGAGACCCAGTACTTC. Translated, it gives CASSNESRETQYF.

V usage is TRBV19 and J usage is TRBJ1-6, with D unresolved. The germline gives CDR1 LNHDA, CDR2 SQIVND (reference sequence). Trimming stripped 6 bases from V and 8 bases from J, with 11 bases between. This CDR3 has 13 residues. CDR3: CASSPGRDSPLHF. As DNA, the CDR3 is TGTGCCAGTAGCCCCGGGCGGGATTCACCCCTCCACTTT.

The J gene is TRBJ2-5, the V gene TRBV20-1; the D gene is possibly TRBD1 (6 bases). The CDR3 contains 11 residues. Germline CDR1 reads DFQATT; CDR2 reads SNEGSKA (reference sequence). CDR3 DNA: TGCGCAGGACAGCATCAAGAGACCCAGTACTTC. This codes for CAGQHQETQYF.

The gene calls are TRBV6-6 and TRBJ1-1; D possibly corresponds to TRBD1 (5 bases). Trimming shortened V by 6 bases and J by 1 base, and 15 bases separated the two germline ends. The CDR3 extends over 15 amino acids. The V gene's germline CDR1 is MNHNY and CDR2 SVGAGI (reference sequence). The CDR3 DNA reads TGTGCCAGCAGGTTCCGGGGGACTTCGAACACTGAAGCTTTCTTT. Amino acids: CASRFRGTSNTEAFF.

The J gene is TRBJ1-1, the V gene TRBV4-1; weak D call: TRBD1 (6 bases). V was cut by 6 bases and J by 0 bases, with 8 bases left in between. Germline V gene data show CDR1 as MGHRA and CDR2 as YSYEKL. The CDR3 extends over 13 amino acids. The CDR3 nucleotides read TGCGCCAGCAGGTACAGGGTGAACACTGAAGCTTTCTTT. It encodes CASRYRVNTEAFF.

CDR3 sequence (DNA): TGTGCCAGCAGGGGTGGCAGAATCGGCACTGAAGCTTTCTTT. This gives the protein CASRGGRIGTEAFF. This rearrangement joins TRBV6-5 to TRBJ1-1; D gene uncertain. This CDR3 comprises 14 residues. V dropped 6 bases and J dropped 4 bases, with 15 bases sitting between them. The germline V gene encodes CDR1 MNHEY and CDR2 SVGAGI.

The V call is TRBV11-2, the J call TRBJ2-2; D not resolved. V dropped 6 bases and J dropped 4 bases, with 15 bases sitting between them. Germline-derived CDR1 and CDR2 are SGHAT and FQNNGV. This CDR3 contains 15 residues. The CDR3, as DNA: TGTGCCAGCAGGAAACGCTCCACGGGCACCGGGGAGCTGTTTTTT. It encodes CASRKRSTGTGELFF.

The chain uses TRBV12-1 and TRBJ2-7; the listed D gene, TRBD2, was not tested against the DNA. TRBV12-1 is reported as a pseudogene. The CDR3 has 14 amino acids. The CDR3 coding sequence is TGTGCCAGCAGCTCTCGGGCCCGCCGGGGCGAGCAGTACTTC. It yields the protein CASSSRARRGEQYF.

The V and J genes are TRBV4-1 and TRBJ1-4, with a tentative D call TRBD1 (5 bases). This CDR3 region has 17 residues. The V gene's germline CDR1 is MGHRA and CDR2 YSYEKL. V was shortened by 8 bases and J by 0 bases, with 19 bases between the two germline ends. The CDR3 protein is CASSPSGTIATNEKLFF. CDR3 coding DNA: TGCGCCAGCTCCCCAAGCGGGACGATTGCAACTAATGAAAAACTGTTTTTT.

V is TRBV18 and J is TRBJ1-1, with D perhaps matching TRBD1 (5 bases). Trimming removed 2 bases from V and 8 bases from J, with 15 bases in between. CDR3 length: 14 amino acids. In germline, CDR1 is KGHSH, CDR2 LQKENI. Written as DNA, the CDR3 is TGTGCCAGCTCACCAGGGGGGACTTCTGGGGAAGCTTTCTTT. It codes for CASSPGGTSGEAFF. The whole variable domain, filled in from reference TRBV18 and TRBJ1-1, reads NAGVMQNPRHLVRRRGQEARLRCSPMKGHSHVYWYRQLPEEGLKFMVYLQKENIIDESGMPKERFSAEFPKEGPSILRIQQVVRGDSAAYFCASSPGGTSGEAFFGQGTRLTVV.